These T cell receptor beta chains were read from a single sample in a study of CD4+ T cells in melanoma. Measured with immunoSEQ multiplex PCR; TCRdb has only the in-frame clones, and not every one. The sample shows around 100,000 clones, approximately 92% of them seen only once. Sequenced: peripheral blood. All receptors come from a human donor with melanoma. The CDR3 runs from the conserved cysteine through the conserved F or W. Fields, in order: clone size, J gene, D gene, V gene, CDR3 protein, CDR3 DNA. A D gene is named only where the DNA matches it firmly. Expanded clones get a size class; other rows say once, few or many, or leave the size out.

.,TRBJ2-2,.,TRBV2,CASSGDGTGELFF,TGTGCCAGCAGTGGGGACGGGACCGGGGAGCTGTTTTTT
.,TRBJ1-2,.,TRBV11-2,CASSSGSLDGSYGYTF,TGTGCCAGCAGCTCGGGTAGTCTCGACGGGAGCTATGGCTACACCTTC
.,TRBJ2-3,.,TRBV6-5,CARRSWVGGRTDTQYF,TGTGCCCGCCGTTCTTGGGTGGGGGGCAGGACAGATACGCAGTATTTT
.,TRBJ2-3,.,TRBV7-8,CASNPQGLPTDTQYF,TGTGCCAGCAACCCACAGGGCTTACCCACAGATACGCAGTATTTT
.,TRBJ2-5,TRBD1,TRBV4-1,CASSQGENRGRQETQYF,TGCGCCAGCAGCCAAGGTGAGAACAGGGGGCGTCAAGAGACCCAGTACTTC
few,TRBJ2-7,TRBD1,TRBV30,CAWSRDRGYEQYF,TGTGCCTGGAGCCGGGACAGGGGCTACGAGCAGTACTTC
.,TRBJ1-5,.,TRBV5-4,CASSLLTGPSNQPQHF,TGTGCCAGCAGCTTGTTGACAGGCCCGAGCAATCAGCCCCAGCATTTT
.,TRBJ2-5,TRBD2,TRBV9,CASSGGTSGIQETQYF,TGTGCCAGCAGCGGTGGGACTAGCGGAATCCAAGAGACCCAGTACTTC
.,TRBJ2-1,TRBD1,TRBV4-1,CASSHLRDRGYNEQFF,TGCGCCAGCAGCCACCTCCGGGACAGGGGCTACAATGAGCAGTTCTTC
.,TRBJ1-1,.,TRBV19,CASTLGGFSSTEAFF,TGTGCCAGTACCTTGGGGGGGTTCTCGAGCACTGAAGCTTTCTTT
few,TRBJ1-6,.,TRBV5-1,CASSQISGRGLSPLHF,TGCGCCAGCAGCCAGATCTCCGGGCGAGGGCTATCACCCCTCCACTTT
once,TRBJ1-1,.,TRBV18,CASSSRQRLNTEAFF,TGTGCCAGCTCATCGAGACAGCGGCTGAACACTGAAGCTTTCTTT
.,TRBJ1-2,TRBD1,TRBV5-1,CASRDETGQYGYTF,TGCGCCAGCAGAGATGAGACAGGGCAGTATGGCTACACCTTC
.,TRBJ2-1,TRBD2,TRBV4-1,CASSQDLYSGRDNEQFF,TGCGCCAGCAGCCAAGATCTTTACAGCGGGAGGGACAATGAGCAGTTCTTC
.,TRBJ2-7,.,TRBV6-1,CASKQSNRGWYEQYF,TGTGCCAGCAAACAATCTAACCGAGGGTGGTACGAGCAGTACTTC
once,TRBJ2-7,TRBD2,TRBV6-6,CASSYSLAGGSYEQYF,TGTGCCAGCAGTTACTCCCTAGCGGGAGGGTCCTACGAGCAGTACTTC
.,TRBJ2-5,TRBD2,TRBV29-1,CSAARNGLVETQYF,TGCAGCGCCGCAAGGAACGGACTAGTGGAGACCCAGTACTTC
.,TRBJ2-5,TRBD2,TRBV7-2,CASSLGLAGEAQYF,TGTGCCAGCAGCTTAGGACTAGCGGGGGAGGCGCAGTACTTC
.,TRBJ2-1,.,TRBV27,CASSLSTGTYNEQFF,TGTGCCAGCAGCCTGTCGACTGGTACCTACAATGAGCAGTTCTTC
.,TRBJ1-2,.,TRBV6-1,CASSEGGFNYGYTF,TGTGCCAGCAGTGAGGGAGGTTTTAACTATGGCTACACCTTC